The 25 T cell receptor beta chains below were found in one sample sequenced in a study of CD8 T cells in Susac syndrome. Random hexamers were used to reverse transcribe the RNA input (about 0.5 to 1 ug). TCRdb processed the immunoSEQ multiplex PCR reads anew with MiXCR; each CDR3 protein has one entry. This sample yields 150,000 to 200,000 distinct CDR3 sequences, of which 90% to 95% are seen a single time; approximately 0.082% belongs to the top ten. Sequencing was carried out using CD4+ T cells from PBMCs. The receptors shown here come from a human donor in good health.

This clonotype came up a few times. V is TRBV6-5 and J is TRBJ2-7; TRBD1 is a possible D gene (5 bases). The CDR3 spans 14 residues. Trimming shortened V by 6 bases and J by 2 bases, and 14 bases separated the two germline ends. CDR1 and CDR2 from the germline V gene are MNHEY and SVGAGI. The CDR3 sequence is CASRSIDSTYEQYF. In DNA, the CDR3 is TGTGCCAGCAGATCTATCGACAGTACCTACGAGCAGTACTTC.

The chain recombines TRBV7-9 with TRBJ2-3; D is perhaps TRBD2 (6 bases). The CDR3 contains 14 residues. Per the germline V gene, CDR1 is SEHNR and CDR2 is FQNEAQ (reference sequence). CDR3 residues: CAIPPLGGTDTQYF. Here the CDR3 DNA reads TGTGCAATTCCCCCTCTGGGGGGAACAGATACGCAGTATTTT.

J is TRBJ2-3 and V is TRBV9; a possible D gene is TRBD2 (5 bases). This CDR3 is built from 14 residues. In germline, CDR1 is SGDLS, CDR2 YYNGEE. V was cut by 2 bases and J by 4 bases, with 11 bases left in between. This chain's CDR3 is CASSVGSEADTQYF. The CDR3, as DNA: TGTGCCAGCAGCGTCGGATCGGAGGCAGATACGCAGTATTTT.

This chain connects TRBV7-9 to TRBJ2-7; D not certain. CDR1 SEHNR and CDR2 FQNEAQ come from the germline V gene (reference sequence). The CDR3 consists of 13 residues. V gave up 1 base and J gave up 3 bases, with 7 bases separating them. The CDR3 is CASSLDQDYEQYF. In DNA form, the CDR3 reads TGTGCCAGCAGCTTAGATCAGGACTACGAGCAGTACTTC.

The rearrangement joins TRBV28 to TRBJ1-1; maybe TRBD1 (6 bases). V dropped 7 bases and J dropped 2 bases, with 17 bases sitting between them. CDR3 length: 15 residues. Per germline, CDR1 MDHEN and CDR2 SYDVKM. The CDR3 region has the DNA TGTGCCAGCATCATTGGGGGCGGGGGTAACACTGAAGCTTTCTTT. Translating it yields CASIIGGGGNTEAFF.

This sequence joins TRBV5-6 and TRBJ2-7; 7 positions match TRBD2. The CDR3 consists of 15 residues. Germline V CDR1 and CDR2: SGHDT, YYEEEE. The junction had 10 bases not matched to a gene; V was cut back by 3 bases and J by 4 bases. CDR3 sequence: CASSYSGTRAYEQYF. CDR3 sequence (DNA): TGTGCCAGCAGCTACAGCGGGACGAGGGCGTACGAGCAGTACTTC.

J is TRBJ2-1 and V is TRBV7-3; 8 positions agree with TRBD2. This CDR3 has 15 residues. Germline assignment: CDR1 SGHTA and CDR2 FQGTGA. With 3 bases clipped from V and 10 bases from J, the junction kept 11 bases outside the gene matches. The CDR3: CASSFFSGSGREQFF. DNA for the CDR3: TGTGCCAGCAGCTTCTTCAGCGGGAGTGGTAGAGAGCAGTTCTTC.

V usage is TRBV6-2 or TRBV6-3 and J usage is TRBJ1-5, with D possibly matching TRBD1 (6 bases). Germline CDR1 reads MNHEY; CDR2 reads SVGEGT. V gave up 5 bases and J gave up 6 bases, with 14 bases separating them. This CDR3 comprises 14 residues. The CDR3 loop reads CASSRRGGLQPQHF. As DNA, the CDR3 is TGTGCCAGCAGTCGCCGCGGGGGGCTTCAGCCCCAGCATTTT.

The genes are TRBV27 and TRBJ2-5, with 7 bases that match TRBD2. Per the germline V gene, CDR1 is MNHEY and CDR2 is SMNVEV (reference sequence). V dropped 0 bases and J dropped 7; count of bases not matched to a gene: 11. This CDR3 is built from 16 residues. CDR3 region: CASSLSASGYMGTQYF. The DNA for the CDR3 is TGTGCCAGCAGTTTATCGGCTAGCGGCTATATGGGGACCCAGTACTTC.

CDR3 residues: CASSPDRVSLYEQYF. The DNA for the CDR3 is TGCGCCAGCAGCCCAGACAGGGTTTCCCTCTACGAGCAGTACTTC. This chain joins TRBV5-1 and TRBJ2-7; 7 positions agree with TRBD1. The CDR3 is 15 amino acids. V trimming: 4 bases; J trimming: 3 bases; junction bases outside the gene matches: 10. Germline lookup yields CDR1 SGHRS and CDR2 YFSETQ.

The chain has TRBV3-1 and TRBJ1-6, with D unclear. V lost 1 base, J lost 5 bases, and 3 bases lay in between. Germline V gene sequence: CDR1 LGHDT, CDR2 YNNKEL (reference sequence). The CDR3 extends over 13 amino acids. The CDR3 sequence is CASSQGHNSPLHF. The CDR3 coding sequence is TGTGCCAGCAGCCAAGGGCATAATTCACCCCTCCACTTT.

The chain is built from TRBV6-2 or TRBV6-3 and TRBJ2-1; D is ambiguous. Trimming removed 2 bases at V and 3 bases at J, with 8 bases between. Germline V gene data show CDR1 as MNHEY and CDR2 as SVGEGT. This CDR3 comprises 14 residues. CDR3 nucleotide sequence: TGTGCCAGCAGTTACGGAACTTACTACAATGAGCAGTTCTTC. As protein: CASSYGTYYNEQFF.

The chain has TRBV3-1 and TRBJ2-4; D may be TRBD1 or TRBD2 (6 bases each). Deletions cut 7 bases from V and 9 bases from J, with 16 bases between. The CDR3 covers 13 residues. The V gene's germline CDR1 is LGHDT and CDR2 YNNKEL (reference sequence). DNA for the CDR3: TGTGCCAGCACCCTCGGGGGCGAAGGCATTCAGTACTTC. It codes for CASTLGGEGIQYF.

The chain links TRBV6-5 to TRBJ1-1; 7 bases agree with TRBD1. The V and J ends lost 6 bases and 5 bases, in that order; junction bases with no gene match: 6. CDR3 size: 13 residues. Germline lookup yields CDR1 MNHEY and CDR2 SVGAGI. CDR3 sequence: CASSRGTVTEAFF. DNA of the CDR3: TGTGCCAGCAGCCGTGGGACAGTTACTGAAGCTTTCTTT.

This clonotype is a singleton in its sample. This rearrangement joins TRBV15 to TRBJ2-7; weak D call: TRBD2 (6 bases). Per germline, CDR1 LNHNV and CDR2 YYDKDF (reference sequence). The V end was cut by 0 bases, the J end by 6 bases, with 9 bases between. The CDR3 is 13 residues long. The CDR3 DNA reads TGTGCCACCAGCAGAGACAGGGAGGTCGAGCAGTACTTC. It yields the protein CATSRDREVEQYF.

The V gene is TRBV7-8, the J gene TRBJ2-1, with TRBD2 matching 7 bases. Germline lookup yields CDR1 SGHVS and CDR2 FQNEAQ. The CDR3 is made up of 15 amino acids. Unmatched junction bases numbered 6, after V lost 0 bases and J lost 7 bases. CDR3 DNA: TGTGCCAGCAGCTTAGCCCTAGCGGAAAAGAATGAGCAGTTCTTC. Its protein is CASSLALAEKNEQFF.

The chain carries TRBV7-9 and TRBJ2-7, with 7 bases fitting TRBD1. CDR1 and CDR2 from the germline V gene are SEHNR and FQNEAQ (reference sequence). The CDR3 consists of 15 residues. Trimming at V came to 4 bases and at J to 0 bases, leaving 6 bases not matched to a gene. The CDR3 spells CASSSWTGISYEQYF. The CDR3 coding sequence is TGTGCCAGCAGCTCCTGGACAGGCATCTCCTACGAGCAGTACTTC.

V is TRBV27 and J is TRBJ2-2, with a tentative D call TRBD2 (6 bases). The germline V gene has CDR1 MNHEY and CDR2 SMNVEV (reference sequence). This CDR3 has 14 residues. Trimming left V 7 bases short and J 5 bases short, with 14 bases between. CDR3 in DNA: TGTGCCAGCAATATCTTCGGGGGAACCGGGGAGCTGTTTTTT. Amino acid sequence: CASNIFGGTGELFF.

This clonotype occurred once. The germline gene is not matched at one end of the junction; a read error may be the cause. As DNA, the CDR3 is TGTGCCAGCGGGGGGGGTACCTTC. It is translated as CASGGGTF. J is TRBJ2-5 and V is TRBV7-9, with 7 bases matching TRBD2. The CDR3 runs to 8 residues. Germline V gene data show CDR1 as SEHNR and CDR2 as FQNEAQ (reference sequence).

This clonotype was seen just once. The chain uses TRBV7-9 and TRBJ1-6; a weak D match, TRBD1 (5 bases). Deletions cut 4 bases from V and 0 bases from J, with 13 bases between. The CDR3 contains 17 residues. Germline-derived CDR1 and CDR2 are SEHNR and FQNEAQ (reference sequence). The CDR3 nucleotides read TGTGCCAGCAGCTGGGACCGTCTTAGCTCCTATAATTCACCCCTCCACTTT. Its translation: CASSWDRLSSYNSPLHF.

V usage is TRBV4-3 and J usage is TRBJ2-3; maybe TRBD2 (6 bases). Trimming removed 1 base from V and 5 bases from J, with 13 bases in between. CDR3 length: 15 amino acids. Germline CDR1 and CDR2: LGHNA and YSLEER. This chain's CDR3 is CASSQAGPAGDTQYF. CDR3 in DNA: TGCGCCAGCAGCCAAGCAGGCCCAGCGGGAGATACGCAGTATTTT.

This clonotype was seen a single time. V is TRBV2 and J is TRBJ1-5, with a possible D match to TRBD1 (5 bases). Germline V gene lookup returns CDR1 SNHLY and CDR2 FYNNEI. The ends were cut back, 4 bases at V and 7 bases at J, with 14 bases in the middle. The CDR3 contains 14 residues. This CDR3 is CASSGPGPQQPQHF. Here the CDR3 DNA reads TGTGCCAGCAGTGGTCCGGGACCCCAACAGCCCCAGCATTTT.

The chain couples TRBV7-2 to TRBJ1-2; 9 bases align to TRBD1. Germline loops: CDR1 SGHTA, CDR2 FQGNSA. CDR3 length: 13 amino acids. J lost 8 bases, V lost 5 bases, and 6 bases had no gene match. CDR3 residues: CASSLGQGWGYTF. CDR3 coding DNA: TGTGCCAGCAGCCTTGGACAGGGGTGGGGCTACACCTTC.

The chain uses TRBV2 and TRBJ2-5, with D uncertain. Germline V gene data show CDR1 as SNHLY and CDR2 as FYNNEI. The length of the CDR3 is 14 residues. V gave up 2 bases and J gave up 5 bases, with 12 bases separating them. The CDR3 protein is CASSELASLETQYF. The DNA for the CDR3 is TGTGCCAGCAGTGAACTGGCCTCCCTCGAGACCCAGTACTTC.

The chain recombines TRBV7-8 with TRBJ1-2; 8 bases align to TRBD1. The CDR3 loop spans 15 amino acids. The ends lost 3 bases at V and 4 bases at J; junction bases unmatched: 7. Per germline, CDR1 SGHVS and CDR2 FQNEAQ. The CDR3 region has the DNA TGTGCCAGCAGCTTTCCGGGACAGGAGCCCTATGGCTACACCTTC. Translating it yields CASSFPGQEPYGYTF.